This TCR beta chain was captured by sequencing in a study of cytomegalovirus exposure and HLA in healthy donors. On the study more broadly: In terms of ancestry, the Caucasian-associated cluster contained roughly 81% of the 300 to 400 genotyped donors.

This CDR3 contains 14 residues. CDR1 is SGHNT, CDR2 YENEEA, per germline. The J segment lost 7 bases and the V segment lost 3 bases, leaving 5 bases of the junction unmatched. Primers: 60 Vbeta forward and 13 Jbeta reverse. Sequenced by immunoSEQ multiplex PCR; TCRdb stores in-frame clones only, minus some. In the table there are 110,000 to 150,000 clones, about 81% of which are singletons. This receptor was obtained from a man between 25 and 39 years old in good health and CMV-seronegative. The gene calls are TRBV11-3 and TRBJ1-5; the match to TRBD1 covers 8 bases. Sequencing used PBMCs. CDR3 sequence: CASSFSGGGQPQHF. Written as DNA, the CDR3 is TGTGCCAGCAGCTTTTCAGGGGGCGGGCAGCCCCAGCATTTT.